This T cell receptor (beta chain) was sequenced for a study of T cell responses to AZD1222 COVID-19 vaccine. Study observations and caveats: Variant regions that are unmutated are reportedly the target of nearly half of spike-specific TCRs. Clonal diversity may have been underestimated, and the donors were mostly white British, with more females than males.

The table came from immunoSEQ multiplex PCR; TCRdb's copy has only in-frame clones and leaves some out. The table shows roughly 150,000 clones, with roughly nine tenths occurring only once. Trimming at V came to 1 base and at J to 3 bases, leaving 10 bases not matched to a gene. Per the germline V gene, CDR1 is KGHDR and CDR2 is SFDVKD. CDR3 length equals 19 residues. A word on this clone: Its target is not known.

The sample in question was peripheral blood, obtained 28 days after the second AZD1222 dose. The V gene is TRBV24-1, the J gene TRBJ2-3; 12 bases map to TRBD2. This sequence was found in an adult who received the AZD1222 COVID-19 vaccine. The CDR3 DNA reads as TGTGCCACCAGTGATTTTCAAACTAGCGGGAGGATTGGTACAGATACGCAGTATTTT. Translated: CATSDFQTSGRIGTDTQYF.